The clone carrying this T cell receptor beta chain was recorded only once. Clones were read by immunoSEQ multiplex PCR, and TCRdb kept only the in-frame ones, dropping some. This sample has about 560,000 clones, with around 77% found just once. The sample belongs to a study of shared clonotypes between healthy human individuals. Trimming stripped 1 base from V and 2 bases from J, with 21 bases between. Germline lookup yields CDR1 SGHTA and CDR2 FQGTGA. The CDR3 has 20 residues. The sequence was obtained from a middle-aged woman in good health. Some clones in this sample may be carry-over from other donors' samples. V usage is TRBV7-3 and J usage is TRBJ2-6; D is uncertain. The sample comprised PBMCs. Here the CDR3 reads CASSLRAGEYLSPGANVLTF. Written as DNA, the CDR3 is TGTGCCAGCAGCTTAAGGGCTGGAGAGTACCTAAGCCCTGGGGCCAACGTCCTGACTTTC.